This T cell receptor (beta chain) was captured by sequencing in a study of vaccination and CD4 T cells after COVID-19. Background on the study: Six males and four females, two of them Hispanic, were enrolled as convalescents. Post-COVID draws followed diagnosis by a median around 97 days (range 35 to 161). Investigators stimulated cells with overlapping spike peptides drawn from SARS-CoV-2, HCoV-NL63, HCoV-OC43 and HCoV-229E.

With the Oncomine TCR Beta short-read assay, DNA from cultured CD4+ T cells was sequenced. TCRdb re-called the PCR reads with MiXCR, one entry per CDR3 protein. This table has just under 20,000 distinct CDR3 sequences, just over 55% appearing once. The treatment here: roughly 10-day PBMC culture with coronavirus spike peptide pools or control peptides (ViraFEST assay). The CDR3 spans 16 residues. Germline V gene sequence: CDR1 MNHEY, CDR2 SVGEGT. V was trimmed by 5 bases and J by 0 bases, leaving 14 bases between them. Notes on this clonotype: Antigen unknown.

V gene TRBV6-2 or TRBV6-3 combines with J gene TRBJ2-1; TRBD1 is a possible D gene (5 bases). This clonotype was obtained from a human donor who had recovered from COVID-19. The sequenced sample was CD4+ T cells from blood, cultured in vitro. CDR3 sequence (DNA): TGTGCCAGCAGTACACAAGACAGCAGCTCCTACAATGAGCAGTTCTTC. Translation gives CASSTQDSSSYNEQFF.